This T cell receptor beta chain comes out of a study of shared clonotypes between healthy human individuals. Deep-level running was used for the assay. Sequencing was performed with immunoSEQ multiplex PCR; in TCRdb, only in-frame clones are kept and a portion is missing. The repertoire holds about 2,200,000 clones, with 93% as singletons. J lost 7 bases, V lost 5 bases, and 5 bases had no gene match. Germline-derived CDR1 and CDR2 are ENHRY and SYGVKD. There are 13 residues in the CDR3. CD45RO-negative cells were positively selected for CCR7, leaving out terminally differentiated effector memory CD45RA+ cells.

The rearrangement uses TRBV10-3 and TRBJ2-7; 10 nucleotides line up with TRBD1. The sequenced sample consisted of naive CD8+ T cells from PBMCs. The clonotype was recovered from a man aged 18 to 35 in good health. Some clones in this sample may be carry-over from other donors' samples. CDR3 sequence: CAISSGTGEEQYF. The CDR3 nucleotides read TGTGCCATCAGTTCCGGGACAGGGGAAGAGCAGTACTTC.